Reported below is one T cell receptor beta chain. In the source study's methods: Quantification of nucleated cells was approximated via reference gene primer amplification. Libraries were prepared by immunoSEQ multiplex PCR; TCRdb keeps only in-frame clonotypes and omits some of them. The DNA was the basis for D and trimming; V, J and clone size are from that table. The sample gives about 240,000 clones, around 87% of which show up once; 3% to 3.5% is in the top ten. This entry belongs to a study of blood T cell repertoires in COVID-19. Overall study context: The samples span acute and convalescent COVID-19 from the United States, Italy and Spain. Sources were T cells, B-cell-depleted T cells, or PBMCs; the material itself was cDNA or gDNA.

Germline values: CDR1 SQVTM, CDR2 ANQGSEA. The ends lost 3 bases at V and 0 bases at J; junction bases unmatched: 7. CDR3 length: 16 amino acids. Sequenced material: peripheral blood. This chain uses TRBV29-1 with TRBJ2-7, with 11 bases aligning to TRBD2. The receptor was derived from a woman in her 30s who had recovered from COVID-19. CDR3 in amino acids: CSVEGTSGSSSYEQYF. The CDR3 coding sequence is TGCAGCGTTGAGGGGACTAGCGGCTCTAGCTCCTACGAGCAGTACTTC.